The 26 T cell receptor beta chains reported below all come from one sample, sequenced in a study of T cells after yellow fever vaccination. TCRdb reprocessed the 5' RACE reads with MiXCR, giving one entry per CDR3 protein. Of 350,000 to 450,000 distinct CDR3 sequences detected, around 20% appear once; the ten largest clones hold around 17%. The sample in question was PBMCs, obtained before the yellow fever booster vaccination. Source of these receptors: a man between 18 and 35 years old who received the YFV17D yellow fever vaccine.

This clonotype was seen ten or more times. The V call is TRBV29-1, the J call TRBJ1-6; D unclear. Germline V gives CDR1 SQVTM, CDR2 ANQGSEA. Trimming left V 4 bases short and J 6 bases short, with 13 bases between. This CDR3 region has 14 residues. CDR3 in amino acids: CSVGEGRGNSPLHF. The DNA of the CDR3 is TGCAGCGTTGGAGAAGGTCGGGGTAATTCACCCCTCCACTTT.

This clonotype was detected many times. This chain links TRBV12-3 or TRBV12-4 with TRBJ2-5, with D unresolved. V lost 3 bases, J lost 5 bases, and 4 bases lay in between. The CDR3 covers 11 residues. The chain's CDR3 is CASSFYETQYF. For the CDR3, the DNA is TGTGCCAGCAGTTTCTACGAGACCCAGTACTTC.

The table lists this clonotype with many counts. CDR3 bases: TGTGCCAGCAGCCAAAGTGGACCCAATGAGCAGTTCTTC. It translates to CASSQSGPNEQFF. The chain combines TRBV14 with TRBJ2-1; D gene ambiguous. This CDR3 is built from 13 residues. The germline CDR1 and CDR2 sequences are SGHDN and FVKESK. Trimming took 2 bases from V and 6 from J, leaving 8 bases between them.

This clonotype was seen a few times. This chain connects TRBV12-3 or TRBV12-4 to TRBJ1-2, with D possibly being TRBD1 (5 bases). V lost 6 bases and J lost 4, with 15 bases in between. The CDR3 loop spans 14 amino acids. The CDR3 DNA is TGTGCCAGCAGAGCGACAGCAGAATCCTATGGCTACACCTTC. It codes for CASRATAESYGYTF.

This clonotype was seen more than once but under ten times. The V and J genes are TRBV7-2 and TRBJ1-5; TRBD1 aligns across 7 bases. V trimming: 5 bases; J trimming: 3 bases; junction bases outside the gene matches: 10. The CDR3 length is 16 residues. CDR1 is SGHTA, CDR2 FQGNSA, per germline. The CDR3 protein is CASSAETGFVNQPQHF. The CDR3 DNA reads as TGTGCCAGCAGCGCAGAGACAGGGTTTGTCAATCAGCCCCAGCATTTT.

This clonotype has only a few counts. The CDR3 loop reads CSARVGRNTEAFF. For the CDR3, the DNA is TGCAGTGCTAGAGTTGGGCGGAACACTGAAGCTTTCTTT. V usage is TRBV20-1 and J usage is TRBJ1-1; D uncertain. Trimming removed 1 base at V and 1 base at J, with 7 bases between. Germline V gives CDR1 DFQATT, CDR2 SNEGSKA (reference sequence). This CDR3 is 13 amino acids long.

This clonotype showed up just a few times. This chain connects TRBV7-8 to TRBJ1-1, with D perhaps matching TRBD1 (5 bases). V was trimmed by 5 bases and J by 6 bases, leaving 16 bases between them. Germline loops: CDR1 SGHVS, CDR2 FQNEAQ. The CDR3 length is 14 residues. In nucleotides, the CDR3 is TGTGCCAGCAGCCTCTCGGGGGTTTCGGCTGAAGCTTTCTTT. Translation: CASSLSGVSAEAFF.

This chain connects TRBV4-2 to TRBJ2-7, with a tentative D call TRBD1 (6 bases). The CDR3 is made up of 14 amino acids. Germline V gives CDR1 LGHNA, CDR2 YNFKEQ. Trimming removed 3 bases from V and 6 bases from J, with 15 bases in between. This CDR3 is CASSQETGDFEQYV. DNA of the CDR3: TGTGCCAGCAGCCAGGAGACAGGTGACTTCGAGCAGTACGTC.

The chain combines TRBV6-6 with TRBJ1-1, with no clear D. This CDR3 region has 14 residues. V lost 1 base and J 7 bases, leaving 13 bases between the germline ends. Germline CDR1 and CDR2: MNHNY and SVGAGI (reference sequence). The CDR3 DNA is TGTGCCAGCAGTTACTGGGGAGGAAGGGATGAAGCTTTCTTT. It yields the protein CASSYWGGRDEAFF.

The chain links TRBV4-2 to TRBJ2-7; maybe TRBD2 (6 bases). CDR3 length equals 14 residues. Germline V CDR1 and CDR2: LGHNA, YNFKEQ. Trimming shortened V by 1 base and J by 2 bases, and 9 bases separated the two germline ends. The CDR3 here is CASSQVSGAYEQYV. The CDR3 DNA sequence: TGTGCCAGCAGCCAAGTCTCGGGAGCCTACGAGCAGTACGTC.

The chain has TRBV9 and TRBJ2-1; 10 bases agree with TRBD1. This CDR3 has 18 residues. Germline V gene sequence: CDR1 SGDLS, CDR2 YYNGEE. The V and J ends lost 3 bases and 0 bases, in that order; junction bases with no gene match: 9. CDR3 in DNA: TGTGCCAGCAGCGGGGGACAGGGGCCCTCTAGCTCCTACAATGAGCAGTTCTTC. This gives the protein CASSGGQGPSSSYNEQFF.

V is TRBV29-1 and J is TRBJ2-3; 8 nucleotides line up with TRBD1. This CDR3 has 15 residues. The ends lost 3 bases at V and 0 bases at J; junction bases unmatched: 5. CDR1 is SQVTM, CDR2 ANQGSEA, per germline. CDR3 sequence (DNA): TGCAGCGTTGATAGGCAGGGGGCGAGCACAGATACGCAGTATTTT. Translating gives CSVDRQGASTDTQYF.

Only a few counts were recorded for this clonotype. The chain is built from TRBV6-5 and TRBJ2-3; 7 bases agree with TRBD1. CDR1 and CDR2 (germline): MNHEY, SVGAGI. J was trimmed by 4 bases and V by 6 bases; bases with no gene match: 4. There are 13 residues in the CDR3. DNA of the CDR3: TGTGCCAGCAGCCGCACAGGGGCAGATACGCAGTATTTT. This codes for CASSRTGADTQYF.

CDR3 DNA sequence: TGCGCCAGCAGCCAAGAACATCCCGGCACAGATACGCAGTATTTT. This codes for CASSQEHPGTDTQYF. This chain joins TRBV4-3 and TRBJ2-3, with D hard to call. Germline loops: CDR1 LGHNA, CDR2 YSLEER. The CDR3 contains 15 residues. Trimming took off 0 bases at V and 1 base at J, with 8 bases between the two ends.

CDR3 loop: CSADQLAGVETQYF. CDR3 coding DNA: TGCAGTGCTGACCAACTAGCGGGGGTGGAGACCCAGTACTTC. The rearrangement uses TRBV20-1 and TRBJ2-5, with TRBD2 matching over 11 bases. Per the germline V gene, CDR1 is DFQATT and CDR2 is SNEGSKA (reference sequence). The junction had 7 bases not matched to a gene; V was cut back by 5 bases and J by 5 bases. This CDR3 spans 14 amino acids.

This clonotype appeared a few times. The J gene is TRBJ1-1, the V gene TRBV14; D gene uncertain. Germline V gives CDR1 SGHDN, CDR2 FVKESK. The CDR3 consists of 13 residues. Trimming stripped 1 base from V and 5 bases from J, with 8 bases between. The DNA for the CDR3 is TGTGCCAGCAGCCAAGGGGTAAGGACTGAAGCTTTCTTT. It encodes CASSQGVRTEAFF.

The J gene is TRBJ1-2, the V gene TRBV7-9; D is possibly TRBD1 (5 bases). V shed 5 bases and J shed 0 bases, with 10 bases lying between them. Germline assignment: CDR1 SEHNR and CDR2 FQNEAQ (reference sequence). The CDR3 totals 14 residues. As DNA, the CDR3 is TGTGCCAGCAGCGGGTGGACACCTAACTATGGCTACACCTTC. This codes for CASSGWTPNYGYTF.

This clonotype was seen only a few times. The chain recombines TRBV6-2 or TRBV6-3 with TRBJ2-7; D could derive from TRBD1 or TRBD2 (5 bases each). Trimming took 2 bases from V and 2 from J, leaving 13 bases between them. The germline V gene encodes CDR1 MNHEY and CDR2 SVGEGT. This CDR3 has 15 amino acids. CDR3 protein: CASSYRGGPPYEQYF. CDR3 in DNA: TGTGCCAGCAGTTACCGTGGGGGACCCCCCTACGAGCAGTACTTC.

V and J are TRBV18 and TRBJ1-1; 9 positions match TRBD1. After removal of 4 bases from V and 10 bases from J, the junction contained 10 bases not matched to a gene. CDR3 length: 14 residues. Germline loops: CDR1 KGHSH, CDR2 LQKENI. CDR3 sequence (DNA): TGTGCCAGCTCACGAGGGGACAGGGTGACGGGAGCTTTCTTT. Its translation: CASSRGDRVTGAFF.

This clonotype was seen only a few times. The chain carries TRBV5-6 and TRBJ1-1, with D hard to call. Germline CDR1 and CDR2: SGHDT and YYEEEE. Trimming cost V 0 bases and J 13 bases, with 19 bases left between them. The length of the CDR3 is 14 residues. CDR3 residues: CASSLVSGIRSVFF. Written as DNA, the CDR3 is TGTGCCAGCAGCTTGGTTTCGGGGATTCGTTCGGTTTTCTTT.

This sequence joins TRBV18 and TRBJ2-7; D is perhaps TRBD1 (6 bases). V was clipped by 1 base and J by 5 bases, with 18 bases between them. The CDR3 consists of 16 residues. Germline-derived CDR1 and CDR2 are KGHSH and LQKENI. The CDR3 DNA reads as TGTGCCAGCTCACCACTCGGGCGGCAGGGGCGGGACGAGCAGTACTTC. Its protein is CASSPLGRQGRDEQYF.

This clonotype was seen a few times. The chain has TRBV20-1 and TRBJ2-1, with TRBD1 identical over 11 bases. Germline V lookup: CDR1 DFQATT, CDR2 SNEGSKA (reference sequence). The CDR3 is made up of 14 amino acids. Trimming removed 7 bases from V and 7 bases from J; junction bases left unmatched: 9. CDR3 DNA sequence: TGCAGTGGCCCACCGGGACAGGGGGGAAATGAGCAGTTCTTC. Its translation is CSGPPGQGGNEQFF.

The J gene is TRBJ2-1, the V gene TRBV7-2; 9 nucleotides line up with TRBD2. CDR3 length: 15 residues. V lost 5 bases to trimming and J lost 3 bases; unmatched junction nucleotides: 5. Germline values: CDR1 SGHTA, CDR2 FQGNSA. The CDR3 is CASSPGRGGYNEQFF. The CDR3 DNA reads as TGTGCCAGCAGCCCCGGGCGGGGGGGCTACAATGAGCAGTTCTTC.

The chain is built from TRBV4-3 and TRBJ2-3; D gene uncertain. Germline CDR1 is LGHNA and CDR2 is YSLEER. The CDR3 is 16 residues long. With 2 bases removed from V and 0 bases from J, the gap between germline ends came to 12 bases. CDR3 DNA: TGCGCCAGCAGCCAACCACCAGGTGCTAGCACAGATACGCAGTATTTT. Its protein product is CASSQPPGASTDTQYF.

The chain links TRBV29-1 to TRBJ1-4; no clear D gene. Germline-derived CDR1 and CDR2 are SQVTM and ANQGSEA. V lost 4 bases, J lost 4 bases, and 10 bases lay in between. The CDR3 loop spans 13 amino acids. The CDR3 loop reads CSVVLQFNEKLFF. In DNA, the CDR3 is TGCAGCGTTGTCCTGCAGTTTAATGAAAAACTGTTTTTT.

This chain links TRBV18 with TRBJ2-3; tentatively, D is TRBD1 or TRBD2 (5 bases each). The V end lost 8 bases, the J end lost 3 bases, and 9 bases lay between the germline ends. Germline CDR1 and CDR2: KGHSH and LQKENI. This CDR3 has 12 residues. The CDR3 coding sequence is TGTGCCAGCGCAGAGGGGACAGATACGCAGTATTTT. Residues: CASAEGTDTQYF.